The T cell receptor (beta chain) under discussion was sequenced for a study of identical twins. General study points: Instead of following the same donors, the conclusions were based on cross-sectional statistical analysis. Researchers caution that invariant MAIT and iNKT cells could partly confound zero-insertion analyses.

Everyone who donated was a healthy Caucasian. A universal primer site was added by template switching, and unique molecular identifiers were carried by the cDNA. TCRdb itself ran the 5' RACE reads through MiXCR, one entry per CDR3 protein. Of about 1.7 million distinct CDR3 sequences in the sample, less than 35% are singletons; the top ten hold 0.25% to 0.3%. As concerns this clonotype: Its antigen is not identified.

CDR3 size: 13 residues. The germline gives CDR1 SQVTM, CDR2 ANQGSEA. The trim removed 4 bases at V and 9 bases at J, leaving 5 bases unmatched. The sequencing sample was made of cord blood. J is TRBJ1-6 and V is TRBV29-1, with TRBD1 matching 8 bases. This receptor was obtained from a newborn girl in good health. CDR3 DNA: TGCAGCGTTGGGACAGGGATCTCTTCACCCCTCCACTTT. The encoded protein is CSVGTGISSPLHF.